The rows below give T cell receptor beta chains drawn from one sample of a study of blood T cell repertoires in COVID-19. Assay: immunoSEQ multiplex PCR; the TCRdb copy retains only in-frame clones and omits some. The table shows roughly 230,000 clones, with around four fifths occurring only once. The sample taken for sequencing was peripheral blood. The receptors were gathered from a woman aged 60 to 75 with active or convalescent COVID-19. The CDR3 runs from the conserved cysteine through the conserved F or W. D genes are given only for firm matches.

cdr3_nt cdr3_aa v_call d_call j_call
TGTGCCAGCAGTGAAGGAAGGGGCGGTGGGGCCAACGTCCTGACTTTC CASSEGRGGGANVLTF TRBV2 . TRBJ2-6
TGTGCCAGCGGAAGACTAGCCGGAGGGGATGAGCAGTTCTTC CASGRLAGGDEQFF TRBV6-5 TRBD2 TRBJ2-1
TGTGCCAGCAGCTTAGTCGGGACTAGACTAGCCTACGAGCAGTACTTC CASSLVGTRLAYEQYF TRBV11-2 TRBD2 TRBJ2-7
TGTGCCAGCAGAGGGAGGCACAATGAGCAGTTCTTC CASRGRHNEQFF TRBV6-5 . TRBJ2-1
TGTGCCAGCTCACCCCGCATCGGGTTGCAAAACACCATATATTTT CASSPRIGLQNTIYF TRBV18 . TRBJ1-3
TGTGCCAGCACTCGGGACAGGGGGCCTGGCTACACCTTC CASTRDRGPGYTF TRBV2 TRBD1 TRBJ1-2
TGTGCCAGCAGTTTATCAGAAGACTATGGCTACACCTTC CASSLSEDYGYTF TRBV28 . TRBJ1-2
TGTGCCAGCATCCCTAGCACAGGGAAGGGGGCAGATACGCAGTATTTT CASIPSTGKGADTQYF TRBV2 . TRBJ2-3
TGTGCCAGCAGCTCTCCTAGCGGGAGCCATGAGCAGTTCTTC CASSSPSGSHEQFF TRBV7-6 TRBD2 TRBJ2-1
TGTGCCAGCAAACCCTGGCGGGCAAGCAATCAGCCCCAGCATTTT CASKPWRASNQPQHF TRBV2 . TRBJ1-5
TGTGCCAGCAGCCTATCTAGCGGACTCTCCTACGAGCAGTACTTC CASSLSSGLSYEQYF TRBV3-1/TRBV3-2 TRBD2 TRBJ2-7